The clone carrying this T cell receptor (beta chain) has ten or more counts. Its antigen remains unknown. This entry comes from a study of neurological immune-mediated disorders. A 10-nucleotide random UMI tagged transcripts in template-switch 5'RACE cDNA synthesis. Each CDR3 protein is one row after TCRdb ran MiXCR on the 5' RACE reads. The sample lists 70,000 to 95,000 distinct CDR3 sequences; 11% to 15% were seen once. Study results and limitations: Across subjects, expanded clones had no CDR3 amino acid sequences in common, pointing to private repertoires in all groups.

The group of healthy controls was made up of people who were blood bank volunteers in Maryland, USA. V shed 2 bases and J 8 bases; nucleotides not matched to a gene: 3. Germline CDR1 is SGHTA and CDR2 is FQGNSA. The CDR3 has 13 amino acids. J is TRBJ2-4 and V is TRBV7-2; 7 bases map to TRBD2. The clonotype originates from a woman in her 50s in good health. Material for sequencing was PBMCs. This chain's CDR3 is CASSLYGRDIQYF. CDR3 bases: TGTGCCAGCAGCTTATATGGGAGGGACATTCAGTACTTC.